This T cell receptor beta chain was identified in a study of OX40 agonist ivuxolimab in advanced cancers. Findings and caveats of the study: CD4+ and CD8+ blood T cells expanded clonally by week 6 at 0.1 to 3.0 mg/kg.

Autoimmune disease history or systemic immunosuppression excluded patients. Germline V CDR1 and CDR2: MDHEN, SYDVKM. The length of the CDR3 is 12 residues. The V and J ends lost 5 bases and 7 bases respectively, with 11 bases between them. For this clone: Its cognate antigen is unknown.

Generated by immunoSEQ multiplex PCR, the TCRdb table keeps only in-frame clones and is missing some. Seen here are 90,000 to 120,000 clones, approximately 89% observed once, and the top ten hold 0.95% to 1.5%. The receptor was isolated from an adult with an advanced solid tumor such as melanoma, head and neck, liver or kidney cancer. Sequencing was performed on CD4+ or CD8+ T cells sorted from blood, taken in a trial of the OX40 agonist ivuxolimab. The rearrangement uses TRBV28 and TRBJ1-2; no firm D call. The CDR3 nucleotides read TGTGCCAGCAGTGCGGAGAGGGTTGGCTACACCTTC. Protein: CASSAERVGYTF.